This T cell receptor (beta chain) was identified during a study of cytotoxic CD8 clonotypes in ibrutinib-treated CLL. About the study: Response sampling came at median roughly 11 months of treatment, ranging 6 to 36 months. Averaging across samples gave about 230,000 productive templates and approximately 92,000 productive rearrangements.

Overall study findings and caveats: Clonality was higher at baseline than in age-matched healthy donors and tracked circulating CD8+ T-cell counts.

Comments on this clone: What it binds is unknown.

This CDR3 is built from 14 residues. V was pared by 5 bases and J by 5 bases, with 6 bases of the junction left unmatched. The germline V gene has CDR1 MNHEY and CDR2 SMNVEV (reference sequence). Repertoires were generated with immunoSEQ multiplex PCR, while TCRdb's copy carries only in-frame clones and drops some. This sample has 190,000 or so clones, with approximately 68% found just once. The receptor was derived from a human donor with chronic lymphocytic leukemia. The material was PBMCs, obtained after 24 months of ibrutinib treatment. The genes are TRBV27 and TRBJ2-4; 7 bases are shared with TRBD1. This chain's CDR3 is CASSRQGVQNIQYF. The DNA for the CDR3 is TGTGCCAGCAGTCGACAGGGCGTTCAAAACATTCAGTACTTC.